A single sample gave rise to the 28 T cell receptor beta chains below, sequenced in a study of blood T cell repertoires in COVID-19 (dated by TCRdb to about 2020). Libraries were built with the immunoSEQ multiplex PCR assay. TCRdb provides this immuneACCESS table in a form limited to in-frame rearrangements. Some clones are lacking; in checked studies, under half of them reflect an unresolved V gene, and why the rest are absent is not known. For this sample there are over 250,000 clones; about 90% appear just once. Roughly 1.6% of the sample belongs to the ten largest clones. The specimen was peripheral blood. The receptors derive from a woman in her thirties or forties who had recovered from COVID-19.

The CDR3 sequence is CASSAGGGDTGELFF. In DNA form, the CDR3 reads TGTGCCAGCAGCGCCGGTGGGGGCGACACCGGGGAGCTGTTTTTT. The rearrangement uses TRBV9 and TRBJ2-2, with D possibly matching TRBD1 (6 bases). Trimming stripped 3 bases from V and 3 bases from J, with 12 bases between. In germline, CDR1 is SGDLS, CDR2 YYNGEE. The CDR3 runs to 15 residues.

V gene TRBV10-3 combines with J gene TRBJ2-7; TRBD1 agrees at 9 bases. The CDR3 consists of 14 residues. V trimming: 6 bases; J trimming: 3 bases; junction bases outside the gene matches: 6. Germline-derived CDR1 and CDR2 are ENHRY and SYGVKD. CDR3 bases: TGTGCCATCAGCCGGGACAGGGTAGACTACGAGCAGTACTTC. Amino acid sequence: CAISRDRVDYEQYF.

The chain links TRBV12-3 or TRBV12-4 to TRBJ1-2; D is unclear. This CDR3 contains 12 residues. The V and J ends lost 2 bases and 4 bases respectively, with 5 bases between them. CDR3 nucleotides: TGTGCCAGCAGTTTACAGTTCTATGGCTACACCTTC. As protein: CASSLQFYGYTF.

V gene TRBV6-5 combines with J gene TRBJ2-5; D perhaps matches TRBD2 (5 bases). Trimming pared 8 bases from V and 0 bases from J, leaving 7 bases between. The CDR3 loop spans 12 amino acids. Per the germline V gene, CDR1 is MNHEY and CDR2 is SVGAGI. The CDR3 is CASSEDQETQYF. In nucleotides, the CDR3 is TGTGCCAGCTCGGAGGACCAAGAGACCCAGTACTTC.

The chain employs TRBV6-2 or TRBV6-3 and TRBJ2-1; D might be TRBD2 (5 bases). Germline lookup yields CDR1 MNHEY and CDR2 SVGEGT. V was trimmed by 2 bases and J by 7 bases, leaving 18 bases between them. CDR3 length: 16 amino acids. The CDR3: CASSYVLALFRNEQFF. CDR3 nucleotide sequence: TGTGCCAGCAGTTACGTGCTAGCACTGTTCAGGAATGAGCAGTTCTTC.

This clone was recorded only once. The chain couples TRBV5-4 to TRBJ2-3; TRBD2 matches 13 bases. Germline CDR1 and CDR2: SGHNT and YYREEE (reference sequence). With 4 bases clipped from V and 6 bases from J, the junction kept 8 bases outside the gene matches. This CDR3 region has 16 residues. DNA for the CDR3: TGTGCCAGCAGCGGTCGGACTAGCGGGGGCCTGGATACGCAGTATTTT. Amino acids: CASSGRTSGGLDTQYF.

The chain links TRBV27 to TRBJ1-2; 9 nucleotides match TRBD1. This CDR3 is 15 amino acids long. J lost 4 bases, V lost 4 bases, and 7 bases had no gene match. The germline V gene encodes CDR1 MNHEY and CDR2 SMNVEV (reference sequence). CDR3 coding DNA: TGTGCCAGCAGTTACCTGGGACAGGGTTTCTATGGCTACACCTTC. It is translated as CASSYLGQGFYGYTF.

The chain has TRBV19 and TRBJ1-2; D may be TRBD1 (5 bases). This CDR3 contains 14 residues. Germline V gene sequence: CDR1 LNHDA, CDR2 SQIVND (reference sequence). V shed 5 bases and J shed 4 bases, with 14 bases lying between them. The CDR3 protein is CASSLGLTFYGYTF. CDR3 sequence (DNA): TGTGCCAGTAGTTTGGGACTGACCTTCTATGGCTACACCTTC.

This clone was seen just once. The V call is TRBV5-4, the J call TRBJ2-5; D is uncertain. CDR3 length equals 15 residues. Germline CDR1 SGHNT, CDR2 YYREEE (reference sequence). V lost 3 bases and J 5 bases, leaving 17 bases between the germline ends. The CDR3 is CASSSSSGPVETQYF. The CDR3 region has the DNA TGTGCCAGCAGCTCCTCGTCAGGTCCGGTGGAGACCCAGTACTTC.

This clone was seen a handful of times. This rearrangement joins TRBV6-4 to TRBJ1-1; D unclear. The germline V gene has CDR1 MRHNA and CDR2 SNTAGT. Deletions cut 6 bases from V and 4 bases from J, with 12 bases between. The CDR3 contains 13 residues. CDR3 nucleotide sequence: TGTGCCAGCAGAGATAATTTGGCCACTGAAGCTTTCTTT. Protein product: CASRDNLATEAFF.

The chain is built from TRBV9 and TRBJ1-3; 7 bases are shared with TRBD1. The germline CDR1 and CDR2 sequences are SGDLS and YYNGEE. The CDR3 runs to 18 residues. With V trimmed by 3 bases and J by 3 bases, 15 bases remained unmatched. CDR3 DNA: TGTGCCAGCAGCGCCGATCAAGTTGGGACAGTTCGTGGAAACACCATATATTTT. Translating it yields CASSADQVGTVRGNTIYF.

V and J are TRBV10-3 and TRBJ1-2, with TRBD1 as a possible D gene (5 bases). This CDR3 is built from 12 residues. The V and J ends lost 7 bases and 5 bases respectively, with 11 bases between them. In germline, CDR1 is ENHRY, CDR2 SYGVKD. The chain's CDR3 is CAIKAGGYGYTF. CDR3 nucleotide sequence: TGTGCCATCAAGGCGGGGGGGTATGGCTACACCTTC.

This clone was recorded only once. This chain joins TRBV9 and TRBJ2-7; 7 bases are shared with TRBD2. This CDR3 region has 14 residues. The J segment lost 6 bases and the V segment lost 1 base, leaving 7 bases of the junction unmatched. Per germline, CDR1 SGDLS and CDR2 YYNGEE. CDR3 sequence: CASSVLKRGGEQYF. The CDR3 DNA reads TGTGCCAGCAGCGTATTGAAGCGGGGTGGCGAGCAGTACTTC.

The rearrangement uses TRBV5-1 and TRBJ1-2; the match to TRBD1 covers 9 bases. Germline V gene data show CDR1 as SGHRS and CDR2 as YFSETQ. With 4 bases clipped from V and 2 bases from J, the junction kept 0 bases outside the gene matches. CDR3 length equals 13 residues. This CDR3 is CASSGTGNYGYTF. The CDR3 region has the DNA TGCGCCAGCAGCGGGACAGGGAACTATGGCTACACCTTC. Full variable domain (missing parts from reference TRBV5-1 and TRBJ1-2): KAGVTQTPRYLIKTRGQQVTLSCSPISGHRSVSWYQQTPGQGLQFLFEYFSETQRNKGNFPGRFSGRQFSNSRSEMNVSTLELGDSALYLCASSGTGNYGYTFGSGTRLTVV.

This chain links TRBV6-5 with TRBJ1-1, with 7 bases aligning to TRBD1. V gave up 3 bases and J gave up 1 base; unmatched junction bases: 8. The CDR3 runs to 16 residues. Germline V lookup: CDR1 MNHEY, CDR2 SVGAGI. The CDR3 nucleotides are TGTGCCAGCAGTTATCACCCGAGGGGGCGGAACACTGAAGCTTTCTTT. This encodes CASSYHPRGRNTEAFF.

The chain has TRBV12-3 or TRBV12-4 and TRBJ1-1, with D hard to call. The CDR3 has 12 residues. V lost 3 bases, J lost 6 bases, and 8 bases lay in between. The CDR3, as DNA: TGTGCCAGCAGTTTGGCTTACGCTGAAGCTTTCTTT. Translation: CASSLAYAEAFF.

This chain joins TRBV5-1 and TRBJ2-3; TRBD2 might be the D (6 bases). Germline V gene lookup returns CDR1 SGHRS and CDR2 YFSETQ. The CDR3 extends over 16 amino acids. V lost 5 bases to trimming and J lost 1 base, with 17 bases between them. CDR3 residues: CASRRAGQGGTDTQYF. CDR3 DNA sequence: TGCGCCAGCAGACGTGCGGGGCAGGGAGGCACAGATACGCAGTATTTT.

The chain has TRBV5-5 and TRBJ2-6; weak D call: TRBD1 (6 bases). The germline V and J ends were trimmed by 4 bases and 0 bases, with 17 bases remaining between them. The CDR3 is made up of 18 amino acids. Germline V lookup: CDR1 SGHKS, CDR2 YYEKEE (reference sequence). The CDR3 sequence is CASSAYRVGFSGANVLTF. Written as DNA, the CDR3 is TGTGCCAGCAGCGCGTACAGGGTAGGGTTCTCTGGGGCCAACGTCCTGACTTTC.

The chain combines TRBV5-6 with TRBJ1-2, with 7 bases identical to TRBD1. CDR3 length equals 15 residues. The trim removed 0 bases at V and 4 bases at J, leaving 6 bases unmatched. Germline V gene lookup returns CDR1 SGHDT and CDR2 YYEEEE. Here the CDR3 DNA reads TGTGCCAGCAGCTTGGCCTCAGGGGGGAGCTATGGCTACACCTTC. Its protein product is CASSLASGGSYGYTF.

CDR3 region: CASSAEPYLNTEAFF. CDR3 nucleotides: TGTGCCAGCAGCGCCGAACCCTACTTGAACACTGAAGCTTTCTTT. The V call is TRBV5-5, the J call TRBJ1-1; D is unresolved. The germline gives CDR1 SGHKS, CDR2 YYEKEE (reference sequence). The CDR3 consists of 15 residues. V was shortened by 4 bases and J by 0 bases, with 13 bases between the two germline ends.

This clone was observed a handful of times. This chain joins TRBV4-2 and TRBJ1-2, with D uncertain. This CDR3 is built from 13 residues. V dropped 3 bases and J dropped 8 bases, with 13 bases sitting between them. CDR1 is LGHNA, CDR2 YNFKEQ, per germline. DNA of the CDR3: TGTGCCAGCAGCCATGCTAAGAACGGGGGCTACACCTTC. Protein sequence: CASSHAKNGGYTF.

The rearrangement uses TRBV4-2 and TRBJ2-5, with a tentative D call TRBD2 (6 bases). This CDR3 has 13 residues. The germline CDR1 and CDR2 sequences are LGHNA and YNFKEQ. The V and J ends lost 4 bases and 5 bases respectively, with 11 bases between them. This chain's CDR3 is CASSPRLDETQYF. The CDR3 DNA sequence: TGTGCCAGCAGCCCCCGACTAGACGAGACCCAGTACTTC.

The CDR3 is CSVQGQPNTEAFF. DNA for the CDR3: TGCAGCGTTCAGGGACAGCCCAACACTGAAGCTTTCTTT. The V and J genes are TRBV29-1 and TRBJ1-1, with TRBD1 identical over 7 bases. CDR1 is SQVTM, CDR2 ANQGSEA, per germline. The V gene end was trimmed by 5 bases and the J gene end by 2 bases; junction bases not matched to a gene: 5. The CDR3 covers 13 residues.

The chain combines TRBV4-1 with TRBJ1-1; perhaps TRBD1 as D (5 bases). Germline V gene lookup returns CDR1 MGHRA and CDR2 YSYEKL. V lost 0 bases and J 9 bases, leaving 8 bases between the germline ends. This CDR3 has 12 residues. This CDR3 reads CASSQDRTKAFF. CDR3 DNA: TGCGCCAGCAGCCAAGATAGGACAAAAGCTTTCTTT.

The chain uses TRBV5-1 and TRBJ2-5; 9 bases map to TRBD1. The CDR3 has 15 residues. The V gene's germline CDR1 is SGHRS and CDR2 YFSETQ. V gave up 3 bases and J gave up 4 bases; unmatched junction bases: 7. CDR3 sequence (DNA): TGCGCCAGCAGCTACGGACAGGGGTGGGGAGAGACCCAGTACTTC. Its translation is CASSYGQGWGETQYF.

A single count supports this clone. The chain is built from TRBV5-1 and TRBJ1-2; D ambiguous. Germline-derived CDR1 and CDR2 are SGHRS and YFSETQ. This CDR3 has 15 amino acids. Trimming removed 5 bases at V and 2 bases at J, with 16 bases between. CDR3 sequence: CASRPGEGGNYGYTF. The CDR3, as DNA: TGCGCCAGCAGGCCCGGGGAGGGAGGAAACTATGGCTACACCTTC.

The rearrangement joins TRBV11-2 to TRBJ2-4; D possibly corresponds to TRBD2 (7 bases). CDR3 length: 14 residues. Germline CDR1 reads SGHAT; CDR2 reads FQNNGV. V was clipped by 4 bases and J by 11 bases, with 18 bases between them. The DNA for the CDR3 is TGTGCCAGCAGCTGGGGGAGGGGGGCCTCGCTTCAGTACTTC. It translates to CASSWGRGASLQYF.

The chain carries TRBV7-3 and TRBJ2-7, with 7 nucleotides matching TRBD1. The ends lost 4 bases at V and 6 bases at J; junction bases unmatched: 9. This CDR3 is built from 14 residues. Germline loops: CDR1 SGHTA, CDR2 FQGTGA. The CDR3 here is CASSSTGLTSEQYF. The CDR3 nucleotides are TGTGCCAGCAGCTCGACAGGGCTAACGAGCGAGCAGTACTTC. Supplemented by reference TRBV7-3 and TRBJ2-7, the full variable domain reads GAGVSQTPSNKVTEKGKYVELRCDPISGHTALYWYRQSLGQGPEFLIYFQGTGAADDSGLPNDRFFAVRPEGSVSTLKIQRTERGDSAVYLCASSSTGLTSEQYFGPGTRLTVT.